These T cell receptor beta chains were read from a single sample in a study of blood T cell repertoires in COVID-19. Method: immunoSEQ multiplex PCR; TCRdb's copy keeps in-frame clones and lacks some. Of some 410,000 clones in the sample, approximately 90% were seen once. The sample comprised PBMCs or T cells enriched from blood (not recorded which). The source of these receptors is a woman aged 25 to 39 with acute COVID-19. Both conserved end residues are part of each CDR3. D genes are given only for firm matches. Clone size is stated in some rows and not others, as once, few, many or a class when expanded.

TRBJ2-1 | TRBD1 | TRBV24-1 | . | TGTGCCATCCGGGACAGGGGGTTGAATGAGCAGTTCTTC | CAIRDRGLNEQFF
TRBJ1-2 | . | TRBV4-3 | . | TGCGCCAGCAGCCAAGAAAGGAGGGGTCGGGTCCCTAACTATGGCTACACCTTC | CASSQERRGRVPNYGYTF
TRBJ1-3 | . | TRBV19 | . | TGTGCCAGTAGTGATCGCGAACTATCTGGAAACACCATATATTTT | CASSDRELSGNTIYF
TRBJ2-3 | TRBD2 | TRBV5-1 | . | TGCGCCAGCAGCACAGGGACTAGTGGGGATACGCAGTATTTT | CASSTGTSGDTQYF
TRBJ1-2 | . | TRBV27 | . | TGTGCCAGCAGTTTATATTCTAGCCAGGATGGCTACACCTTC | CASSLYSSQDGYTF
TRBJ2-7 | . | TRBV30 | . | TGTGCCCTACGGACAGCAAGTTCCTACGAGCAGTACTTC | CALRTASSYEQYF
TRBJ1-1 | . | TRBV30 | once | TGTGCCTGGAGTGGGAGGGGAGGAAACACTGAAGCTTTCTTT | CAWSGRGGNTEAFF
TRBJ2-3 | . | TRBV10-3 | . | TGTGCCATCAGAGAGAGGGGATCCACAGATACGCAGTATTTT | CAIRERGSTDTQYF
TRBJ1-1 | . | TRBV7-9 | . | TGTGCCAGCAGCTTAGCCAGGGGTAACACTGAAGCTTTCTTT | CASSLARGNTEAFF
TRBJ2-6 | . | TRBV7-2 | . | TGTGCCAGCAGTAAAATTAGCTCTGGGGCCAACGTCCTGACTTTC | CASSKISSGANVLTF
TRBJ1-6 | . | TRBV2 | . | TGTGCCAGCAGTGAAATCAGAACCGATAATTCACCCCTCCACTTT | CASSEIRTDNSPLHF
TRBJ1-6 | . | TRBV4-3 | . | TGCGCCAGCAGCCAAGATCGGGGGGCCGCCCTCCGCCACTTT | CASSQDRGAALRHF
TRBJ1-5 | . | TRBV19 | . | TGTGCCAGTAGTATCGGCAGGTTCGATCAGCCCCAGCATTTT | CASSIGRFDQPQHF
TRBJ1-5 | . | TRBV10-3 | . | TGTGCCACCAAACAGGGTAGCAATCAGCCCCAGCATTTT | CATKQGSNQPQHF
TRBJ1-5 | . | TRBV7-2 | once | TGTGCCAGCAGCTTAGCGTCAGGGTACGATCAGCCCCAGCATTTT | CASSLASGYDQPQHF
TRBJ1-2 | TRBD1 | TRBV19 | . | TGTGCCAGTAGTATCTTGGATACCGGGACAGGGAGTGGCTACACCTTC | CASSILDTGTGSGYTF
TRBJ2-6 | TRBD1 | TRBV9 | once | TGTGCCAGCAGCGTCATGGGACAGGGGGCTACTGGGGCCAACGTCCTGACTTTC | CASSVMGQGATGANVLTF
TRBJ2-7 | . | TRBV5-4 | . | TGTGCCAGCAGCTTGGCCGTGGGGGGCTCCTACGAGCAGTACTTC | CASSLAVGGSYEQYF
TRBJ1-4 | TRBD1 | TRBV7-6 | . | TGTGCCAGCAGCCGACAGGGGGCAGGTACTAATGAAAAACTGTTTTTT | CASSRQGAGTNEKLFF
TRBJ1-1 | TRBD1 | TRBV9 | few | TGTGCCAGCAGCCCAAGAGCCCCGGGACAGGGCTCGAAAGGAGCTTTCTTT | CASSPRAPGQGSKGAFF
TRBJ1-2 | . | TRBV19 | . | TGTGCCAGTAACCGGGGGGGCTGGGATCCCGCTGGAGCTAACTATGGCTACACCTTC | CASNRGGWDPAGANYGYTF
TRBJ2-3 | . | TRBV20-1 | once | TGCAGTGCTAGTAATAGACAGGCTACTAGCACAGATACGCAGTATTTT | CSASNRQATSTDTQYF
TRBJ1-2 | . | TRBV19 | . | TGTGCCAGTAGTATCAGGACACCCGAGGACTATGGCTACACCTTC | CASSIRTPEDYGYTF